Listed here are 13 T cell receptor beta chains from one sample, sequenced in a study of regulatory T cells in long-lasting Graves disease. Relying on iRepertoire HTBI primers and Arm-PCR of CDR3 regions, the team built TCR beta libraries. TCRdb called the multiplex PCR reads again in MiXCR, with one record for every CDR3 protein. The data show roughly 420,000 distinct CDR3 sequences, with 14% seen just once and about 15% held by the top ten. Noted time point: newly diagnosed GD, antithyroid drugs for less than 3 months. From PBMCs, RNA was extracted and then used to make the TCR library. Another study also made use of these data, one on T cells in Graves' hyperthyroidism and ophthalmopathy.

Sequences were derived from peripheral blood mononuclear cells (PBMCs), sampled at new diagnosis, from a patient treated with antithyroid drugs. The receptors here all came from a woman aged 45-65 years with Graves disease.

This clonotype was observed many times. This chain connects TRBV2 to TRBJ1-2; 11 bases fit TRBD1. The germline gives CDR1 SNHLY, CDR2 FYNNEI. The CDR3 extends over 15 amino acids. V shed 6 bases and J 4 bases; nucleotides not matched to a gene: 7. The CDR3 sequence is CASSLPGQGVYGYTF. The DNA of the CDR3 is TGTGCCAGCAGCCTCCCGGGACAGGGGGTCTATGGCTACACCTTC.

The table lists this clonotype with many counts. The chain combines TRBV12-3 or TRBV12-4 with TRBJ2-3; 9 positions agree with TRBD2. V lost 6 bases, J lost 5 bases, and 6 bases stayed unmatched. The CDR3 contains 14 residues. The CDR3 sequence: CASSPSGTGDTQYF. The CDR3 DNA reads as TGTGCCAGCAGCCCTAGCGGGACTGGAGATACGCAGTATTTT.

The J gene is TRBJ2-1, the V gene TRBV4-1, with TRBD1 identical over 7 bases. The V gene's germline CDR1 is MGHRA and CDR2 YSYEKL. The length of the CDR3 is 16 residues. Germline trimming cut 2 bases from V and 0 bases from J; bases unmatched to any gene: 4. CDR3 loop: CASSQRQGSSYNEQFF. CDR3 in DNA: TGCGCCAGCAGCCAACGACAGGGAAGCTCCTACAATGAGCAGTTCTTC.

This clonotype was seen only a few times. The chain recombines TRBV27 with TRBJ1-2, with TRBD1 matching over 7 bases. The CDR3 consists of 14 residues. After removal of 7 bases from V and 2 bases from J, the junction contained 7 bases not matched to a gene. The germline V gene has CDR1 MNHEY and CDR2 SMNVEV (reference sequence). Here the CDR3 DNA reads TGTGCCAGCACCGCAGGGGGAAGAAACTATGGCTACACCTTC. The encoded protein is CASTAGGRNYGYTF.

This clonotype was seen ten or more times. The chain uses TRBV30 and TRBJ1-2, with D maybe TRBD1 (5 bases). The CDR3 sequence is 15 residues long. Trimming shortened V by 0 bases and J by 2 bases, and 13 bases separated the two germline ends. The V gene's germline CDR1 is GTSNPN and CDR2 SVGIG (reference sequence). The DNA for the CDR3 is TGTGCCTGGAGTGTTGCCAGGGACCAGAACTATGGCTACACCTTC. Translated: CAWSVARDQNYGYTF.

Ten or more counts support this clonotype. This sequence joins TRBV7-3 and TRBJ2-5; 9 bases align to TRBD2. CDR3 length equals 16 residues. Looked up from germline, CDR1 is SGHTA and CDR2 is FQGTGA. V trimming: 2 bases; J trimming: 5 bases; junction bases outside the gene matches: 9. The CDR3 is CASSLGLASEEETQYF. The CDR3 region has the DNA TGTGCCAGCAGCTTAGGACTAGCGAGCGAGGAGGAGACCCAGTACTTC.

In its sample, this clonotype was seen many times. The chain carries TRBV6-5 and TRBJ2-7; weak D call: TRBD2 (5 bases). V gave up 0 bases and J gave up 7 bases, with 10 bases separating them. In germline, CDR1 is MNHEY, CDR2 SVGAGI. The CDR3 runs to 13 residues. The CDR3 sequence: CASSYSRGREQYF. The DNA of the CDR3 is TGTGCCAGCAGTTACTCTCGGGGAAGAGAGCAGTACTTC.

This clonotype occurred many times. The chain couples TRBV7-9 to TRBJ2-5, with D maybe TRBD2 (6 bases). Germline lookup yields CDR1 SEHNR and CDR2 FQNEAQ (reference sequence). V was clipped by 5 bases and J by 1 base, with 11 bases between them. CDR3 length: 14 residues. CDR3 amino acids: CASSTGGTQETQYF. The CDR3 nucleotides are TGTGCCAGCAGCACCGGAGGGACCCAAGAGACCCAGTACTTC. The full variable domain, in which reference TRBV7-9 and TRBJ2-5 provide the parts outside the CDR3, is DTGVSQNPRHKITKRGQNVTFRCDPISEHNRLYWYRQTLGQGPEFLTYFQNEAQLEKSRLLSDRFSAERPKGSFSTLEIQRTEQGDSAMYLCASSTGGTQETQYFGPGTRLLVL.

In the case of this clonotype: A much larger clone is a single base away; this may be a read error. The rearrangement uses TRBV24-1 and TRBJ2-1; D is possibly TRBD1 (6 bases). The CDR3 loop spans 17 amino acids. Germline-derived CDR1 and CDR2 are KGHDR and SFDVKD. CDR3 region: CATSDLPQGGGYDEQFF. The DNA for the CDR3 is TGTGCCACCAGTGATTTGCCACAGGGTGGTGGCTACGATGAGCAGTTCTTC.

This clonotype has a count of ten or more. The chain uses TRBV5-1 and TRBJ2-3; the D gene could be TRBD1 or TRBD2 (5 bases each). The CDR3 consists of 15 residues. In germline, CDR1 is SGHRS, CDR2 YFSETQ. With 0 bases removed from V and 4 bases from J, the gap between germline ends came to 12 bases. CDR3 nucleotides: TGCGCCAGCAGCTTGGCCCCAGGGAGCGCAGATACGCAGTATTTT. Residues: CASSLAPGSADTQYF. Based on the CDR3 plus reference TRBV5-1 and TRBJ2-3, the full variable domain is KAGVTQTPRYLIKTRGQQVTLSCSPISGHRSVSWYQQTPGQGLQFLFEYFSETQRNKGNFPGRFSGRQFSNSRSEMNVSTLELGDSALYLCASSLAPGSADTQYFGPGTRLTVL.

The sample holds a few counts of this clonotype. The rearrangement links TRBV9 to TRBJ2-1; TRBD2 is a possible D gene (6 bases). CDR1 and CDR2 from the germline V gene are SGDLS and YYNGEE. Deletions cut 0 bases from V and 9 bases from J, with 25 bases between. This CDR3 is built from 18 residues. CDR3 DNA sequence: TGTGCCAGCAGCGTAGTTCCGTTAGTCGCGGGACCCGAGGGTGAGCAGTTCTTC. Protein: CASSVVPLVAGPEGEQFF.

The chain couples TRBV19 to TRBJ2-3; TRBD2 matches at 7 bases. Germline V gene data show CDR1 as LNHDA and CDR2 as SQIVND (reference sequence). V lost 3 bases, J lost 5 bases, and 5 bases stayed unmatched. The CDR3 runs to 14 residues. The CDR3: CASSMGREEDTQYF. DNA for the CDR3: TGTGCCAGTAGTATGGGTCGGGAGGAAGATACGCAGTATTTT.

This clonotype was counted many times. The chain employs TRBV28 and TRBJ2-7, with TRBD1 as a possible D gene (6 bases). Germline-derived CDR1 and CDR2 are MDHEN and SYDVKM. Trimming stripped 4 bases from V and 0 bases from J, with 16 bases between. The CDR3 is 16 residues long. This CDR3 is CASSSDAGVGSYEQYF. In DNA form, the CDR3 reads TGTGCCAGCAGTTCCGATGCAGGGGTCGGCTCCTACGAGCAGTACTTC.